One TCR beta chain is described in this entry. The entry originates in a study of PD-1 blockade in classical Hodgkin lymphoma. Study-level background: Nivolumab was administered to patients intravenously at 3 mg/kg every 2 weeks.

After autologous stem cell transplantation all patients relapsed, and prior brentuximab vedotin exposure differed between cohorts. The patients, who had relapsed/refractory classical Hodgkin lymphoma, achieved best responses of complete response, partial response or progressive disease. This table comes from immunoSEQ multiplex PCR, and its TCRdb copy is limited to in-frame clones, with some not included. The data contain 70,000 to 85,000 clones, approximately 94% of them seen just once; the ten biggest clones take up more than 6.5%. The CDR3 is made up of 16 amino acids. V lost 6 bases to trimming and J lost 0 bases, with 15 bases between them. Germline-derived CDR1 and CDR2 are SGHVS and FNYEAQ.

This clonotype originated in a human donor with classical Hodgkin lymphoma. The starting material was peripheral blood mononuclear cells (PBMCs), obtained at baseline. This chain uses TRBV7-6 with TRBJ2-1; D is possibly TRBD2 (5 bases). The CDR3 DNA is TGTGCCAGCAGACTAAGGGAGTGGAGCTCCTACAATGAGCAGTTCTTC. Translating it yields CASRLREWSSYNEQFF.